The rows below give T cell receptor beta chains drawn from one sample of a study of OX40 agonist ivuxolimab in advanced cancers. Only in-frame clones appear in the TCRdb table, and some are missing; sequencing was by immunoSEQ multiplex PCR. The sample shows just under 80,000 clones, about 89% of them seen only once. Material: CD4+ or CD8+ T cells sorted from blood, obtained in a trial of the OX40 agonist ivuxolimab. These TCRs come from an adult with an advanced solid tumor such as melanoma, head and neck, liver or kidney cancer. The CDR3 runs from the conserved cysteine through the conserved F or W. The order of the fields is V gene, J gene, clone size, D gene, CDR3 DNA, CDR3 protein. The D gene is left open where the match is weak. Size values are once, few and many counts, or a class for expanded clones, and some rows have none.

>TRBV6-5|TRBJ2-7|NA|TRBD2
TGTGCCAGCAGTTACTCGAGTCTAGCGGGAGTCTACGAGCAGTACTTC
CASSYSSLAGVYEQYF
>TRBV9|TRBJ2-1|few|TRBD2
TGTGCCAGCAGCGCCCTAGCGGGAGCGACCGATGAGCAGTTCTTC
CASSALAGATDEQFF
>TRBV6-5|TRBJ2-1|NA|NA
TGTGCCAGCAGTTACTCGAGTTTGGGGGGACAGGAGCAGTTCTTC
CASSYSSLGGQEQFF
>TRBV6-1|TRBJ2-1|NA|TRBD2
TGTGCCAGCTCCCCGGGAGGGAGACCCTACAATGAGCAGTTCTTC
CASSPGGRPYNEQFF
>TRBV15|TRBJ2-7|NA|TRBD2
TGTGCCACCAGCAGACCGGCACGAGCGGGAGAAACCTACGAGCAGTACTTC
CATSRPARAGETYEQYF
>TRBV9|TRBJ2-1|NA|NA
TGTGCCAGCAGCCCTCCCCCCGGGACTCTCTACAATGAGCAGTTCTTC
CASSPPPGTLYNEQFF
>TRBV19|TRBJ2-2|NA|NA
TGTGCCAGTAGTTTCGGTAGCGCCGGGGAGCTGTTTTTT
CASSFGSAGELFF
>TRBV7-4|TRBJ1-4|few|NA
TGTGCCAGCAGCTTAGATGGGACTAATGAAAAACTGTTTTTT
CASSLDGTNEKLFF
>TRBV7-2|TRBJ1-1|NA|NA
TGTGCCAGCAGCTTAGTGGGACAGAACACTGAAGCTTTCTTT
CASSLVGQNTEAFF
>TRBV9|TRBJ1-1|NA|NA
TGTGCCAGCAGCGTTGGTATCTCGAACACTGAAGCTTTCTTT
CASSVGISNTEAFF
>TRBV7-8|TRBJ2-5|NA|TRBD2
TGTGCCAGCAGCCCCCCCGCTAGCGGGAGTTCAGAGACCCAGTACTTC
CASSPPASGSSETQYF
>TRBV25-1|TRBJ2-7|NA|TRBD1
TGTGCCAGCAGTGAACACCCTGGACAGGGCTACGAGCAGTACTTC
CASSEHPGQGYEQYF
>TRBV19|TRBJ2-1|NA|TRBD1
TGTGCCAGTAGTCAGCGGACAGGGGTCAGTTCCTACAATGAGCAGTTCTTC
CASSQRTGVSSYNEQFF
>TRBV2|TRBJ1-5|NA|NA
TGTGCCAGCAGTGAAGCGCTGGTTAGCAATCAGCCCCAGCATTTT
CASSEALVSNQPQHF
>TRBV5-1|TRBJ2-1|NA|NA
TGCGCCAGCAGCTTTCAGGGAGGAACCTACAATGAGCAGTTCTTC
CASSFQGGTYNEQFF
>TRBV2|TRBJ2-7|NA|NA
TGTGCCAGCACCGTTTTCTACGCGACCTACGAGCAGTACTTC
CASTVFYATYEQYF
>TRBV19|TRBJ2-7|NA|TRBD2
TGTGCCAGTAGTAGGGCTAGCGGGGGCTCCTACGAGCAGTACTTC
CASSRASGGSYEQYF
>TRBV7-9|TRBJ2-7|NA|TRBD2
TGTGCCAGCAGCAGAAGCGGGAGTACCTACGAGCAGTACTTC
CASSRSGSTYEQYF
>TRBV5-1|TRBJ1-2|NA|NA
TGCGCCAGCAGCCCCGTTAGGGGAGACTATGGCTACACCTTC
CASSPVRGDYGYTF
>TRBV11-2|TRBJ1-2|NA|NA
TGTGCCAGCAGCTCCCCAGGCGACAGGAGGCGAAGTTTTGGCTACACCTTC
CASSSPGDRRRSFGYTF
>TRBV10-1|TRBJ1-1|NA|NA
TGCGCCAGCAGTCGACAGCCGAACACTGAAGCTTTCTTT
CASSRQPNTEAFF
>TRBV6-5|TRBJ1-5|NA|NA
TGTGCCAGCAGTTACTCCCCGAGCCAGCCCCAGCATTTT
CASSYSPSQPQHF
>TRBV30|TRBJ1-4|NA|NA
TGTGCCTGGAGGGCTGGCAGTGAAAATGAAAAACTGTTTTTT
CAWRAGSENEKLFF
>TRBV18|TRBJ2-1|NA|NA
TGTGCCAGCTCACCACCGGACAATGAGCAGTTCTTC
CASSPPDNEQFF
>TRBV10-2|TRBJ2-5|NA|TRBD2
TGCGCCAGCAGGGGACTAGCGGGAGTAGAGACCCAGTACTTC
CASRGLAGVETQYF
>TRBV4-2|TRBJ1-1|NA|NA
TGTGCCAGCAGCGGCGGGTCGGTTTCCACTGAAGCTTTCTTT
CASSGGSVSTEAFF
>TRBV19|TRBJ1-5|once|TRBD1
TGTGCCAGTAGTATGCTACAGGGGTTGCGGAATCAGCCCCAGCATTTT
CASSMLQGLRNQPQHF
>TRBV11-2|TRBJ2-1|NA|NA
TGTGCCAGCAGCCCACTCTCCGGGAGCCACAATGAGCAGTTCTTC
CASSPLSGSHNEQFF
>TRBV18|TRBJ2-5|NA|TRBD1
TGTGCCAGCTCACCTAAGACACGAACAGGGGGCAAGGAGACCCAGTACTTC
CASSPKTRTGGKETQYF
>TRBV21-1|TRBJ2-7|NA|NA
TGTGCCAGCAGCAATGGGGGGAGGGCCTACGAGCAGTACTTC
CASSNGGRAYEQYF
>TRBV18|TRBJ2-5|once|TRBD1
TGTGCCAGCTCACCGGGACAGGGTGATGGCGAGACCCAGTACTTC
CASSPGQGDGETQYF
>TRBV11-1|TRBJ2-5|NA|TRBD2
TGTGCCAGCAGTGTACCGACGGGGGGGCAGTACTTC
CASSVPTGGQYF
>TRBV2|TRBJ2-2|NA|NA
TGTGCCAGCAGTGAGTCTTTCGTCGATGCCGGGGAGCTGTTTTTT
CASSESFVDAGELFF
>TRBV29-1|TRBJ2-7|NA|NA
TGCAGCGCCCAGAAGAACTCCTACGAGCAGTACTTC
CSAQKNSYEQYF
>TRBV30|TRBJ1-6|NA|NA
TGTGCCTGGAGAGGTGACAGACTCTATAATTCACCCCTCCACTTT
CAWRGDRLYNSPLHF
>TRBV19|TRBJ1-1|NA|NA
TGTGCCAGTAGTATCTTGGCAGGCCAGAACACTGAAGCTTTCTTT
CASSILAGQNTEAFF
>TRBV4-3|TRBJ2-7|NA|NA
TGCGCCAGCAGCCAAGATAGGGCAGGGGCTTGGTACGAGCAGTACTTC
CASSQDRAGAWYEQYF
>TRBV23-1|TRBJ2-7|NA|NA
TGCGCCAGCAGTCAAACTTTTCGGGGTATAGACTACGAGCAGTACTTC
CASSQTFRGIDYEQYF
>TRBV19|TRBJ2-7|NA|TRBD2
TGTGCCAGTAGGTCCAGCGGGAGCTTCAACGAGCAGTACTTC
CASRSSGSFNEQYF
>TRBV5-1|TRBJ2-1|NA|NA
TGCGCCAGCAGCGCCGGGGAAAGCTACAATGAGCAGTTCTTC
CASSAGESYNEQFF
>TRBV6-1|TRBJ1-2|NA|TRBD1
TGTGCCAGCAGTGAAACGGGACAGGGTGACTATGGCTACACCTTC
CASSETGQGDYGYTF
>TRBV4-2|TRBJ2-3|NA|NA
TGTGCCAGCAGCCAAGGGGGCGGGAGCACAGATACGCAGTATTTT
CASSQGGGSTDTQYF
>TRBV7-6|TRBJ1-3|once|NA
TGTGCCAGCAGCTTAAGTATCGGCGGAAACACCATATATTTT
CASSLSIGGNTIYF
>TRBV5-4|TRBJ2-1|few|NA
TGTGCCAGCAGCTTGGTAGGAGGGTACAATGAGCAGTTCTTC
CASSLVGGYNEQFF
>TRBV6-6|TRBJ1-5|NA|NA
TGTGCCAGCAGTTACCCGGGGGCTAGCAATCAGCCCCAGCATTTT
CASSYPGASNQPQHF
>TRBV5-1|TRBJ2-1|NA|NA
TGCGCCAGCAGCTTGGGTGGAACCACCTACAATGAGCAGTTCTTC
CASSLGGTTYNEQFF
>TRBV7-2|TRBJ1-3|NA|NA
TGTGCCAGCAGCTCGCAGGGATCCTCTGGAAACACCATATATTTT
CASSSQGSSGNTIYF
>TRBV14|TRBJ1-2|once|NA
TGTGCCAGCAGCCCCACCCGTACAGGGAGTGGCTACACCTTC
CASSPTRTGSGYTF
>TRBV5-1|TRBJ2-1|NA|NA
TGCGCCAGCAGCTTGGGTGCACTCTACAATGAGCAGTTCTTC
CASSLGALYNEQFF